Presented here are 21 T cell receptor beta chains from one specimen sequenced in a study of cytomegalovirus exposure and HLA in healthy donors. Assay used: immunoSEQ multiplex PCR; TCRdb lists only in-frame clones, some missing. The table lists approximately 130,000 clones, more than 70% of them singletons. Sequencing input: PBMCs. These receptors all stem from a woman under 40 in good health and CMV-seronegative.

A single count supports this clone. V usage is TRBV4-1 and J usage is TRBJ2-3; no clear D gene. V was shortened by 1 base and J by 6 bases, with 5 bases between the two germline ends. The CDR3 has 12 amino acids. From germline, CDR1 is MGHRA and CDR2 YSYEKL. CDR3 in amino acids: CASSQAEDTQYF. The CDR3 DNA reads TGCGCCAGCAGCCAAGCGGAGGATACGCAGTATTTT.

The rearrangement links TRBV2 to TRBJ2-2, with a tentative D call TRBD1 (5 bases). Looked up from germline, CDR1 is SNHLY and CDR2 is FYNNEI. Trimming shortened V by 5 bases and J by 6 bases, and 16 bases separated the two germline ends. The length of the CDR3 is 15 residues. This CDR3 reads CASSFTGKLAGELFF. CDR3 bases: TGTGCCAGCAGTTTTACAGGAAAATTAGCCGGGGAGCTGTTTTTT.

The chain joins TRBV7-9 to TRBJ1-1; weak D call: TRBD1 (5 bases). Trimming took 4 bases from V and 2 from J, leaving 8 bases between them. CDR1 is SEHNR and CDR2 is FQNEAQ in the germline V gene (reference sequence). The CDR3 spans 13 residues. CDR3 protein: CASSSQGNTEAFF. CDR3 nucleotides: TGTGCCAGCAGCTCCCAGGGCAACACTGAAGCTTTCTTT.

The rearrangement joins TRBV9 to TRBJ2-7; 9 bases fit TRBD1. The CDR3 totals 16 residues. CDR1 is SGDLS, CDR2 YYNGEE, per germline. With V trimmed by 3 bases and J by 8 bases, 15 bases remained unmatched. The chain's CDR3 is CASSALPGQGLEKQYF. CDR3 sequence (DNA): TGTGCCAGCAGCGCCTTACCGGGACAGGGACTTGAAAAGCAGTACTTC.

V is TRBV7-2 and J is TRBJ2-3; a weak D match, TRBD2 (6 bases). Between the trimmed V and J ends, which lost 1 base and 4 bases, there was a span of 12 bases. CDR3 length: 15 residues. Germline CDR1 SGHTA, CDR2 FQGNSA. The CDR3: CASSLGLVLPDTQYF. CDR3 in DNA: TGTGCCAGCAGCTTAGGACTAGTATTGCCAGATACGCAGTATTTT.

J is TRBJ1-4 and V is TRBV5-5, with D uncertain. The CDR3 runs 16 residues. The ends were cut back, 0 bases at V and 7 bases at J, with 16 bases in the middle. Germline V gene lookup returns CDR1 SGHKS and CDR2 YYEKEE (reference sequence). This CDR3 reads CASSLAAGDLGEKLFF. DNA of the CDR3: TGTGCCAGCAGCTTGGCCGCGGGAGATCTGGGTGAAAAACTGTTTTTT.

The chain joins TRBV6-1 to TRBJ1-1, with 7 bases that match TRBD1. The germline gives CDR1 MNHNS, CDR2 SASEGT. This CDR3 spans 16 amino acids. With 4 bases clipped from V and 0 bases from J, the junction kept 8 bases outside the gene matches. In DNA form, the CDR3 reads TGTGCCAGCAGTGCCCTACAGGGGAGCATGAACACTGAAGCTTTCTTT. This gives the protein CASSALQGSMNTEAFF.

This chain uses TRBV7-9 with TRBJ1-2; 7 positions agree with TRBD1. The germline gives CDR1 SEHNR, CDR2 FQNEAQ (reference sequence). This CDR3 has 14 residues. J gave up 5 bases and V 5 bases, and 8 bases lay outside the gene matches. The CDR3 DNA reads as TGTGCCAGCAGCCCTACAGGGGTCCCATATGGCTACACCTTC. Translated, it gives CASSPTGVPYGYTF.

The V and J genes are TRBV29-1 and TRBJ2-7; TRBD2 agrees at 9 bases. Unmatched junction bases numbered 7, after V lost 1 base and J lost 3 bases. The germline V gene has CDR1 SQVTM and CDR2 ANQGSEA. This CDR3 region has 15 residues. The CDR3 protein is CSVEGRGGAGYEQYF. CDR3 DNA sequence: TGCAGCGTTGAAGGGCGCGGGGGGGCGGGCTACGAGCAGTACTTC.

This clone was seen more than once but under ten times. The rearrangement joins TRBV7-2 to TRBJ2-7, with 11 nucleotides matching TRBD2. The CDR3 extends over 14 amino acids. The germline V gene has CDR1 SGHTA and CDR2 FQGNSA. J lost 4 bases, V lost 2 bases, and 1 base had no gene match. CDR3 region: CASSLTSGGYEQYF. In nucleotides, the CDR3 is TGTGCCAGCAGCTTAACTAGCGGGGGTTACGAGCAGTACTTC.

The chain combines TRBV2 with TRBJ1-2; the D is unclear. The CDR3 spans 13 residues. Per germline, CDR1 SNHLY and CDR2 FYNNEI. The germline V and J ends were trimmed by 7 bases and 0 bases, with 9 bases remaining between them. The DNA for the CDR3 is TGTGCCAGCATTCTGACTGCTAACTATGGCTACACCTTC. Its protein product is CASILTANYGYTF.

CDR3 nucleotides: TGTGCCAGCAGGTTGACATTTAGCAATCAGCCCCAGCATTTT. This sequence encodes CASRLTFSNQPQHF. The V call is TRBV6-6, the J call TRBJ1-5; D not certain. Germline CDR1 and CDR2: MNHNY and SVGAGI (reference sequence). CDR3 size: 14 residues. Trimming removed 6 bases at V and 0 bases at J, with 9 bases between.

The rearrangement links TRBV5-1 to TRBJ2-2; 9 positions match TRBD1. The germline CDR1 and CDR2 sequences are SGHRS and YFSETQ. Losses at the gene ends were 0 bases for V and 4 bases for J; bases not matched to a gene: 16. The CDR3 runs 20 residues. CDR3 coding DNA: TGCGCCAGCAGCTTGGCCCCCCGGGGACAGGGCCTAGGCTCCACCGGGGAGCTGTTTTTT. Translated: CASSLAPRGQGLGSTGELFF.

This clone was seen only once. The sample contains more than one DNA sequence encoding this CDR3. The chain couples TRBV19 to TRBJ1-2, with no clear D. Germline loops: CDR1 LNHDA, CDR2 SQIVND (reference sequence). V was clipped by 3 bases and J by 4 bases, with 9 bases between them. This CDR3 contains 13 residues. The CDR3 region is CASSIVGGYGYTF. The CDR3 DNA reads as TGTGCCAGTAGTATCGTGGGAGGCTATGGCTACACCTTC. Variable domain in full (rest from reference TRBV19 and TRBJ1-2): DGGITQSPKYLFRKEGQNVTLSCEQNLNHDAMYWYRQDPGQGLRLIYYSQIVNDFQKGDIAEGYSVSREKKESFPLTVTSAQKNPTAFYLCASSIVGGYGYTFGSGTRLTVV.

The J gene is TRBJ1-1, the V gene TRBV30; D is undetermined. Germline V gives CDR1 GTSNPN, CDR2 SVGIG (reference sequence). The CDR3 loop spans 13 amino acids. V lost 2 bases and J lost 1, with 8 bases in between. The CDR3 reads CAWSPDPNTEAFF. CDR3 sequence (DNA): TGTGCCTGGAGTCCAGATCCGAACACTGAAGCTTTCTTT.

This chain connects TRBV11-2 to TRBJ2-7; 9 bases are a match to TRBD1. The CDR3 contains 15 residues. Germline CDR1 is SGHAT and CDR2 is FQNNGV. Trimming removed 5 bases from V and 2 bases from J; junction bases left unmatched: 7. CDR3 nucleotides: TGTGCCAGCAGCCCGGGACAGGGATTAACCTACGAGCAGTACTTC. This translates into CASSPGQGLTYEQYF.

The V call is TRBV7-8, the J call TRBJ2-7; the match to TRBD1 covers 7 bases. Losses at the gene ends were 5 bases for V and 5 bases for J; bases not matched to a gene: 9. The CDR3 has 14 amino acids. CDR1 is SGHVS and CDR2 is FQNEAQ in the germline V gene. The CDR3 protein is CASSPHRGPDEQYF. As DNA, the CDR3 is TGTGCCAGCAGCCCTCACAGGGGACCCGACGAGCAGTACTTC.

The V call is TRBV9, the J call TRBJ2-5; TRBD2 matches at 13 bases. Germline V gene data show CDR1 as SGDLS and CDR2 as YYNGEE. The V and J ends lost 1 base and 4 bases, in that order; junction bases with no gene match: 16. The CDR3 contains 20 residues. The CDR3 reads CASSVTGLAGSGGNGETQYF. DNA of the CDR3: TGTGCCAGCAGCGTAACGGGACTAGCGGGGAGCGGGGGCAATGGAGAGACCCAGTACTTC.

This chain connects TRBV10-3 to TRBJ1-5; the D is unclear. This CDR3 comprises 15 residues. Trimming removed 2 bases from V and 0 bases from J, with 8 bases in between. Germline V gene data show CDR1 as ENHRY and CDR2 as SYGVKD. The CDR3 reads CAISERGSSNQPQHF. CDR3 bases: TGTGCCATCAGTGAGCGCGGATCTAGCAATCAGCCCCAGCATTTT.

The chain combines TRBV20-1 with TRBJ2-7; tentative D call: TRBD2 (5 bases). The CDR3 has 11 residues. CDR1 is DFQATT, CDR2 SNEGSKA, per germline (reference sequence). The germline V and J ends were trimmed by 6 bases and 2 bases, with 8 bases remaining between them. For the CDR3, the DNA is TGCAGTGCGAGGGCCACCTACGAGCAGTACTTC. Residues: CSARATYEQYF.

The chain has TRBV2 and TRBJ2-2, with TRBD1 as a possible D gene (5 bases). The V and J ends lost 8 bases and 6 bases respectively, with 16 bases between them. The CDR3 extends over 14 amino acids. Germline CDR1 reads SNHLY; CDR2 reads FYNNEI. The CDR3 nucleotides read TGTGCCAGCCGGCAGGGCAAGGGATCCGGGGAGCTGTTTTTT. This sequence encodes CASRQGKGSGELFF. The variable domain in full, with the rest retrieved from reference TRBV2 and TRBJ2-2, is EPEVTQTPSHQVTQMGQEVILRCVPISNHLYFYWYRQILGQKVEFLVSFYNNEISEKSEIFDDQFSVERPDGSNFTLKIRSTKLEDSAMYFCASRQGKGSGELFFGEGSRLTVL.